This T cell receptor (beta chain) was captured by sequencing in a study of cytomegalovirus exposure and HLA in healthy donors (dated by TCRdb to the late 2010s). A note on the overall study: An earlier analysis of 587 of the donors reported approximately 270 Gb of sequence data and some 120 million unique TCR beta sequences from 150 million to 200 million T cells. About 300 gigabases of sequencing data and tens of millions of unique TCR sequences made up an early release that covered nearly 650 HLA-typed donors. Of the 300 to 500 genotyped donors, 75% to 85% were placed in the genetic ancestry cluster associated with self-reported Caucasian donors. The study was designed to test whether signatures of past pathogen exposure could be identified by cataloging public T cell receptors. The study used immunosequencing to profile the T cell repertoires of several hundred subjects and linked those repertoires to cytomegalovirus serostatus. A separate validation cohort of over a hundred different subjects was used in addition to the approximately 700-subject first cohort. To predict cytomegalovirus infection status, the study brought together high-throughput TCR immunosequencing, statistical association of individual TCRs with disease status, and machine learning. In a later analysis, previously published TCR beta repertoires from more than 500 donors were re-analyzed and high-resolution HLA genotyping was added so that TCR occurrence patterns could be studied. Rather than using new phenotypic data, the later analysis identified candidate immune exposures from TCR beta sequences and from how often those sequences occurred across donors. An earlier analysis of fewer than 750 of the donors used high-throughput TCR beta sequencing to judge whether each TCR beta V gene segment behaved as functional or pseudogenic. Donor age, sex, ethnicity and CMV serostatus were compiled alongside the repertoire data. Genome-wide SNP genotypes for about 55% of the roughly 670 donors were used in a later genetic analysis, which treated that subset as a discovery cohort. All discovery cohort repertoires had been generated on a single sequencing platform. Class I and class II HLA loci were covered by the typing at four-digit resolution. The number of donors typed differed by locus, with roughly 620-640 for A, B, C, DRB1 and DQB1, more than 500 for DQA1, some 570 for DPA1, and approximately 470 for DPB1. Five DR-DQ haplotypes were handled as single units for association and clustering, since linkage in the cohort was strong. On average, approximately 250,000 unique TCR beta nucleotide sequences were sequenced per donor among about 400 genotyped donors of the cohort, with roughly 19% of those sequences being non-productive.

Notes on this clone: Its binding antigen is unknown. Nothing much larger sits one base from this clone, and base qualities are not available.

The cohort consisted of 650 to 700 healthy bone marrow donors. At the time of sampling, all cohort members were nominally healthy, though unrecorded immune exposures were likely present. The donor was CMV seronegative and was included in the group of about 350 seronegative cohort members. Each donor provided a peripheral blood sample, and peripheral blood mononuclear cells were used for TCR beta sequencing. The Qiagen DNeasy Blood Extraction Kit was used to extract genomic DNA from the blood cell samples. The method was the immunoSEQ multiplex PCR assay. The multiplex PCR relied on a mix of 60 forward primers for TCR Vbeta segments and 13 reverse primers for TCR Jbeta segments. The CDR3 region of rearranged TCR beta genes was amplified from genomic DNA by a multiplex PCR assay. The amplified TCR beta libraries were sequenced on the Illumina HiSeq System as 87-base-pair reads. Concerning the study's data processing: A later analysis tallied roughly 78 million unique TCR beta chains across the 666 repertoires, and about 12 million of those chains were shared by two or more donors. Raw reads were error-corrected and collapsed into unique sequences with a nearest-neighbor algorithm that merged closely related sequences to remove PCR and sequencing errors. V, D and J gene segments were assigned by aligning CDR3 sequences to IMGT reference sequences. For a sequence to be retained, a match of at least six nucleotides to both a V gene segment and a J gene segment was required. A rearrangement was called productive if the CDR3 had no stop codons and remained in frame with V and J, and every other rearrangement was called non-productive. Following IMGT convention, CDR3 was defined as the stretch from the second conserved V-encoded cysteine to the conserved J-encoded phenylalanine. Sequences without an unambiguous match to a single V gene segment were excluded from the earlier analysis of several hundred of the donors. In an earlier analysis of a few hundred of the donors, a V segment was called functional when productive rearrangements were above 56.7%, and segregating when the standard deviation between donors exceeded 5%. A statistical classification framework was built to diagnose cytomegalovirus status from the catalog of TCR beta chain sequences. A later analysis assigned V and J genes by comparing TCR nucleotide sequences with IMGT/GENE-DB human TR gene sequences. Using the TCRdist pipeline, a later analysis assigned CDR3 sequences along with most-parsimonious VDJ recombination scenarios. In a later analysis, each TCR beta chain was defined by its CDR3 amino acid sequence together with its V-gene family, and reads without a unique V-gene family were excluded. In a later analysis, 450 to 600 highly shared, low-generation-probability nucleotide sequences were removed to address suspected cross-contamination and a sequencing artifact. In a later analysis, a clonal expansion index was calculated for each public chain from normalized within-repertoire ranks of inferred template counts. In a later analysis, generation probabilities were computed with a VDJ recombination model fitted to out-of-frame rearrangements, and the resulting probabilities were checked against IGoR. In a later analysis, hypergeometric tests were used to score TCR-TCR, TCR-HLA and TCR-CMV co-occurrence, with a repertoire-size bias correction applied to TCR pairs. A later analysis estimated false discovery rates by permuting HLA or CMV assignments 20 times. In a later analysis, co-occurring TCRs were grouped using DBSCAN, and TCRdist sequence similarity was added for clustering within HLA-allele-positive subsets. Repertoires with fewer than 30,000 or more than 120,000 public chains, plus five repertoires with anomalous nucleotide sharing, were excluded from co-occurrence clustering. In its TCRdb copy, this immuneACCESS table keeps in-frame sequences only and misses some clones. Where compared with another copy, unresolved V genes explain less than half of these, and the others have no known cause. D and trimming come from the DNA, and the V and J calls and clone size come from that table. The sample records more than 90,000 clones, more than 70% of which are singletons. The ten largest clones add up to over 6% of the sample.

The junction shows trimming of 3 bases on V and 5 bases on J, and the gene matches do not reach 3 bases of it. The CDR3 covers 13 residues, taking in both the cysteine and the phenylalanine. Only the CDR3 DNA is retained, 39 bases long and in frame from the first base. Per the germline V gene, MNHNS is the CDR1 and SASEGT is the CDR2. Study-level results and caveats: Cytomegalovirus status was reported to be diagnosed by the classifier with high specificity and sensitivity in both the original and validation cohorts. In a later analysis, around 15,000 TCR beta sequences were associated with specific HLA alleles at a false discovery rate of 0.05. Compared with the approximately 700-donor mean, donors in an Asian-associated ancestry cluster had fewer N-insertions in productive TCRs, according to a later genetic analysis. Because the 87-base-pair reads could not distinguish some IMGT-functional V segments, including TRBV6-2 and TRBV6-3, those segments were excluded. Because some donors lacked HLA typing at each locus, the association tests relied only on the typed subset. This cohort had only TCR beta chains sequenced, and the lack of alpha or paired-chain data limited which features could be detected. Roughly uniform sequencing depth across donors was assumed in presence/absence analyses, although this assumption may not hold. In a later analysis, several top co-occurrence clusters were reported to appear linked to parvovirus B19, influenza, CMV and Epstein-Barr virus. The authors suggested that the approach could potentially be extended to other disease states and immunological phenotypes. A total of around 150 TCR beta chains were listed by the study as associated with cytomegalovirus. Because counts were too low, roughly 16 rarely observed V segments, including chromosome 9 orphons, were excluded from the earlier analysis of around 640 of the donors. Correlated functional status among segregating V segments might reflect linkage disequilibrium, but an unknown experimental factor could not be ruled out. A further reported finding was that TCR beta sequences accurately predicted the HLA-A and HLA-B alleles for most subjects in the first cohort. Compared with equally common non-associated chains, HLA-associated TCR beta chains in a later analysis were more clonally expanded and had lower generation probabilities. In a later analysis, most CMV-associated TCR beta chains were found to appear HLA-restricted, with HLA associations seemingly driven largely by CMV exposure. The sequencing pipeline was judged likely to have produced a cluster of highly shared sequence variants as a technical artifact. In a later genetic analysis, a missense DCLRE1C variant was associated with V-gene and J-gene trimming of TCR beta chains, and the association was replicated in an independent cohort. Most TCR sequences were seen in very few donors, while some public TCRs were found in many individuals. An earlier analysis of several hundred of the donors showed that most TCR beta V segments appeared in productive rearrangements either about 90% or about 30% of the time, which broadly matched IMGT annotations. CMV serostatus was the only immune exposure information available for the cohort. Assigning TCR associations to individual alleles was difficult when HLA alleles, especially DR and DQ, strongly co-occurred. A later analysis found that TCR association rates varied across HLA loci, with DRB1 alleles showing the most associated TCRs and HLA-C alleles the fewest. Three of the identified cytomegalovirus-associated TCR beta chains were confirmed in vitro to be specific for cytomegalovirus antigens.

Recombination linked TRBV6-1 to TRBJ1-2; 7 central nucleotides agree with TRBD1. The source is a female donor in good health and CMV-seronegative. Sequencing was performed on PBMCs. In nucleotides, the sequence is TGTGCCAGCAGTGATAGGGGGCCATATGGCTACACCTTC. Its amino acids are CASSDRGPYGYTF.